Listed here are 20 T cell receptor beta chains from one sample, sequenced in a study of T cells after posttransplantation cyclophosphamide. Methotrexate plus calcineurin inhibitor accompanied controls' myeloablative marrow transplants; sampling was 1 year later. Clones were sequenced by immunoSEQ multiplex PCR, and TCRdb holds only the in-frame ones, with some missing. The sample contains about 21,000 clones, 65% to 90% of which appear only once. The sequencing here drew on PBMCs, taken 362 days after allogeneic stem cell transplant with calcineurin inhibitor and methotrexate. The source is a female patient in her 30s who received an allogeneic stem cell transplant from an unrelated donor, was CMV-positive, and had acute and chronic GVHD. Some T cells may be provided by the graft donor.

The chain combines TRBV19 with TRBJ2-7; perhaps TRBD2 as D (6 bases). This CDR3 is 14 amino acids long. V was trimmed by 2 bases and J by 4 bases, leaving 12 bases between them. CDR1 is LNHDA and CDR2 is SQIVND in the germline V gene (reference sequence). This CDR3 is CASSIRDSLYEQYF. The CDR3 DNA reads as TGTGCCAGTAGTATACGGGACTCACTTTACGAGCAGTACTTC. The complete variable domain, with remaining parts taken from reference TRBV19 and TRBJ2-7, reads DGGITQSPKYLFRKEGQNVTLSCEQNLNHDAMYWYRQDPGQGLRLIYYSQIVNDFQKGDIAEGYSVSREKKESFPLTVTSAQKNPTAFYLCASSIRDSLYEQYFGPGTRLTVT.

The chain couples TRBV2 to TRBJ1-1; D not resolved. This CDR3 is 13 amino acids long. Germline CDR1 and CDR2: SNHLY and FYNNEI. V lost 5 bases, J lost 7 bases, and 14 bases lay in between. The CDR3 loop reads CASSISHRDEAFF. In DNA form, the CDR3 reads TGTGCCAGCAGTATATCCCACCGCGATGAAGCTTTCTTT.

The chain carries TRBV29-1 and TRBJ1-2; perhaps TRBD1 as D (6 bases). The CDR3 has 14 amino acids. From germline, CDR1 is SQVTM and CDR2 ANQGSEA. V was shortened by 5 bases and J by 2 bases, with 15 bases between the two germline ends. CDR3 sequence reads: CSVTPLQGNYGYTF. The DNA for the CDR3 is TGCAGCGTTACCCCATTACAGGGAAACTATGGCTACACCTTC.

The CDR3, as DNA: TGTGCCAGCAGCGGGACATCCTCCTATAATTCACCCCTCCACTTT. Translated, it gives CASSGTSSYNSPLHF. V gene TRBV6-5 combines with J gene TRBJ1-6; a possible D gene is TRBD1 (6 bases). V gave up 6 bases and J gave up 0 bases, with 9 bases separating them. CDR3 length: 15 residues. The V gene's germline CDR1 is MNHEY and CDR2 SVGAGI.

The count of this clone is one. V is TRBV28 and J is TRBJ2-3; no clear D gene. Germline assignment: CDR1 MDHEN and CDR2 SYDVKM. The CDR3 is made up of 12 amino acids. V was clipped by 3 bases and J by 4 bases, with 5 bases between them. The CDR3 here is CASSFSPDTQYF. CDR3 nucleotide sequence: TGTGCCAGCAGTTTCTCTCCAGATACGCAGTATTTT.

The CDR3 loop is CASSLMAGKGDQPQHF. The CDR3 nucleotides read TGTGCCAGCAGTTTAATGGCAGGGAAGGGGGATCAGCCCCAGCATTTT. The chain employs TRBV27 and TRBJ1-5, with a weak D call TRBD1 (6 bases). The CDR3 consists of 16 residues. The V and J ends lost 2 bases and 5 bases respectively, with 16 bases between them. Germline V lookup: CDR1 MNHEY, CDR2 SMNVEV (reference sequence).

This chain joins TRBV5-1 and TRBJ1-3; 7 nucleotides align to TRBD1. CDR3 length equals 14 residues. The V segment lost 4 bases and the J segment 4 bases; nucleotides outside the gene matches: 5. Germline V gene sequence: CDR1 SGHRS, CDR2 YFSETQ. CDR3 loop: CASSVGTAGNTIYF. In DNA form, the CDR3 reads TGCGCCAGCAGCGTCGGGACAGCGGGAAACACCATATATTTT.

This clone was found a few times. The V gene is TRBV7-3, the J gene TRBJ2-5; D perhaps matches TRBD1 (6 bases). Germline CDR1 reads SGHTA; CDR2 reads FQGTGA. V dropped 5 bases and J dropped 5 bases, with 12 bases sitting between them. The CDR3 has 13 residues. For the CDR3, the DNA is TGTGCCAGCAGCGGGACACTAAAGGAGACCCAGTACTTC. It translates to CASSGTLKETQYF. Full variable domain (missing parts from reference TRBV7-3 and TRBJ2-5): GAGVSQTPSNKVTEKGKYVELRCDPISGHTALYWYRQSLGQGPEFLIYFQGTGAADDSGLPNDRFFAVRPEGSVSTLKIQRTERGDSAVYLCASSGTLKETQYFGPGTRLLVL.

This clone occurred once. The V gene is TRBV7-8, the J gene TRBJ2-7; possible D gene TRBD2, 5 bases. With 8 bases removed from V and 0 bases from J, the gap between germline ends came to 5 bases. The germline gives CDR1 SGHVS, CDR2 FQNEAQ. This CDR3 has 11 amino acids. Written as DNA, the CDR3 is TGTGCCAGCGCGGGCTCCTACGAGCAGTACTTC. Protein: CASAGSYEQYF.

The chain is built from TRBV10-2 and TRBJ2-1, with TRBD2 as a possible D gene (5 bases). CDR1 and CDR2 from the germline V gene are WSHSY and SAAADI. Between the trimmed V and J ends, which lost 4 bases and 0 bases, there was a span of 16 bases. The CDR3 runs 17 residues. CDR3 sequence reads: CASSGFIPGFSYNEQFF. CDR3 nucleotides: TGCGCCAGCAGTGGGTTTATTCCGGGATTCTCCTACAATGAGCAGTTCTTC.

J is TRBJ1-5 and V is TRBV18; D not certain. The length of the CDR3 is 16 residues. Germline loops: CDR1 KGHSH, CDR2 LQKENI. The ends were cut back, 3 bases at V and 2 bases at J, with 14 bases in the middle. CDR3: CASSPPGGSGNQPQHF. The CDR3 coding sequence is TGTGCCAGCTCACCTCCCGGCGGTTCTGGCAATCAGCCCCAGCATTTT.

The rearrangement joins TRBV9 to TRBJ2-7; TRBD2 agrees at 7 bases. Germline values: CDR1 SGDLS, CDR2 YYNGEE. V dropped 0 bases and J dropped 5; count of bases not matched to a gene: 5. The CDR3 totals 14 residues. For the CDR3, the DNA is TGTGCCAGCAGCGTAGCCGGGAGGAGTGACGAGCAGTACTTC. Residues: CASSVAGRSDEQYF.

This clone was found once. The J gene is TRBJ1-2, the V gene TRBV18, with D unresolved. The CDR3 spans 14 residues. CDR1 is KGHSH and CDR2 is LQKENI in the germline V gene. V lost 6 bases and J 4 bases, leaving 15 bases between the germline ends. The CDR3 DNA is TGTGCCAGCTCCGGAAGGCAGGCAGGCTATGGCTACACCTTC. Translated: CASSGRQAGYGYTF.

The rearrangement uses TRBV7-9 and TRBJ1-2; D gene unclear. Trimming stripped 3 bases from V and 8 bases from J, with 10 bases between. Germline V CDR1 and CDR2: SEHNR, FQNEAQ (reference sequence). The CDR3 spans 12 residues. The CDR3 is CASSFREGGYTF. The CDR3, as DNA: TGTGCCAGCAGCTTCCGGGAGGGAGGCTACACCTTC.

CDR3 region: CASSPQGNQPQHF. CDR3 in DNA: TGTGCCAGCTCACCCCAGGGTAATCAGCCCCAGCATTTT. The V and J genes are TRBV18 and TRBJ1-5; possible D gene TRBD1, 5 bases. The ends were cut back, 3 bases at V and 4 bases at J, with 7 bases in the middle. The germline V gene encodes CDR1 KGHSH and CDR2 LQKENI. The CDR3 totals 13 residues.

This sequence joins TRBV15 and TRBJ2-3, with D tentatively TRBD2 (6 bases). This CDR3 has 13 amino acids. Germline CDR1 is LNHNV and CDR2 is YYDKDF (reference sequence). The V gene lost 3 bases and the J gene lost 3 bases, with 7 bases spanning the gap. CDR3 nucleotides: TGTGCCACCAGCAGCGGGAGAACAGATACGCAGTATTTT. It translates to CATSSGRTDTQYF.

The V and J genes are TRBV10-1 and TRBJ2-3; D unclear. The V end was cut by 5 bases, the J end by 6 bases, with 6 bases between. Germline CDR1 WNHNN, CDR2 SYGVQD (reference sequence). The CDR3 totals 11 residues. The CDR3 nucleotides are TGCGCCAGCAGTTTCGGGGATACGCAGTATTTT. Residues: CASSFGDTQYF.

V gene TRBV28 combines with J gene TRBJ2-3, with 8 bases fitting TRBD1. V gave up 5 bases and J gave up 6 bases; unmatched junction bases: 16. CDR3 size: 17 residues. CDR1 MDHEN and CDR2 SYDVKM come from the germline V gene. This chain's CDR3 is CASSIENPGGNLDTQYF. In nucleotides, the CDR3 is TGTGCCAGCAGTATAGAGAATCCAGGGGGCAATTTGGATACGCAGTATTTT.

The chain carries TRBV4-1 and TRBJ1-1; D is ambiguous. The germline V gene encodes CDR1 MGHRA and CDR2 YSYEKL. The V gene lost 0 bases and the J gene lost 3 bases, with 14 bases spanning the gap. CDR3 size: 16 residues. The CDR3 region has the DNA TGCGCCAGCAGCCAAGACGTCGTGCGGATTCACACTGAAGCTTTCTTT. This gives the protein CASSQDVVRIHTEAFF.

The chain has TRBV5-1 and TRBJ2-7; unclear D gene. CDR3 length: 13 residues. CDR1 and CDR2 (germline): SGHRS, YFSETQ. With 1 base removed from V and 0 bases from J, the gap between germline ends came to 5 bases. CDR3 residues: CASSLTVSYEQYF. Written as DNA, the CDR3 is TGCGCCAGCAGCTTGACAGTCTCCTACGAGCAGTACTTC. The complete variable domain, with remaining parts taken from reference TRBV5-1 and TRBJ2-7, reads KAGVTQTPRYLIKTRGQQVTLSCSPISGHRSVSWYQQTPGQGLQFLFEYFSETQRNKGNFPGRFSGRQFSNSRSEMNVSTLELGDSALYLCASSLTVSYEQYFGPGTRLTVT.